Each of the 21 T cell receptor beta chains below was sequenced from the same sample in a study of early T cells in non-severe SARS-CoV-2 infection. Each CDR3 protein gets one entry after TCRdb re-called the 5' RACE reads with MiXCR. The sample lists about 55,000 distinct CDR3 sequences, roughly 12% occurring once. The source material was whole blood. These receptor sequences come from an adult who was a healthcare worker with PCR-confirmed SARS-CoV-2 infection or an uninfected control (not recorded which).

This clonotype was picked up many times. J is TRBJ2-7 and V is TRBV20-1, with D possibly matching TRBD2 (6 bases). This CDR3 comprises 14 residues. From germline, CDR1 is DFQATT and CDR2 SNEGSKA (reference sequence). V was clipped by 1 base and J by 5 bases, with 15 bases between them. This CDR3 reads CSARAGTSHNEQYF. The CDR3 bases are TGCAGTGCTAGAGCCGGGACTTCTCACAACGAGCAGTACTTC.

The sample holds many counts of this clonotype. The J gene is TRBJ2-7, the V gene TRBV5-6, with D unclear. The germline V and J ends were trimmed by 4 bases and 4 bases, with 12 bases remaining between them. In germline, CDR1 is SGHDT, CDR2 YYEEEE. CDR3 length: 13 amino acids. CDR3 residues: CASSRRTVYEQYF. The CDR3, as DNA: TGTGCCAGCAGCCGTCGGACGGTATACGAGCAGTACTTC.

There are a few counts of this clonotype. The chain uses TRBV30 and TRBJ1-6; 7 nucleotides match TRBD1. Germline V gene sequence: CDR1 GTSNPN, CDR2 SVGIG (reference sequence). The CDR3 sequence is 19 residues long. V lost 0 bases to trimming and J lost 0 bases; unmatched junction nucleotides: 11. This chain's CDR3 is CAWSVRRQGTSSYNSPLHF. CDR3 DNA: TGTGCCTGGAGTGTACGGAGACAGGGAACGAGCTCCTATAATTCACCCCTCCACTTT.

This clonotype was recorded many times. This rearrangement joins TRBV5-4 to TRBJ2-5; D is perhaps TRBD2 (7 bases). CDR1 is SGHNT and CDR2 is YYREEE in the germline V gene (reference sequence). Trimming left V 1 base short and J 5 bases short, with 15 bases between. This CDR3 spans 15 amino acids. The CDR3 spells CASSLLGGLGETQYF. The CDR3 DNA reads TGTGCCAGCAGCTTGCTGGGGGGGCTCGGGGAGACCCAGTACTTC.

This clonotype was counted a few times. The chain is built from TRBV29-1 and TRBJ2-1, with TRBD2 identical over 7 bases. Trimming took 8 bases from V and 5 from J; bases not matched to a gene: 6. The CDR3 consists of 12 residues. Germline V gene data show CDR1 as SQVTM and CDR2 as ANQGSEA. The CDR3 region is CSSGGANNEQFF. CDR3 DNA: TGCAGCTCGGGGGGAGCCAACAATGAGCAGTTCTTC.

This chain links TRBV11-2 with TRBJ2-5; 8 nucleotides line up with TRBD2. The CDR3 is made up of 15 amino acids. V shed 3 bases and J 4 bases; nucleotides not matched to a gene: 7. Germline V gene sequence: CDR1 SGHAT, CDR2 FQNNGV. CDR3 protein: CASSFFKRERETQYF. In DNA, the CDR3 is TGTGCCAGCAGCTTTTTCAAGCGGGAGAGAGAGACCCAGTACTTC.

There are many counts of this clonotype. The genes are TRBV2 and TRBJ2-3, with a tentative D call TRBD1 (6 bases). Looked up from germline, CDR1 is SNHLY and CDR2 is FYNNEI. CDR3 length: 13 amino acids. V lost 6 bases to trimming and J lost 10 bases, with 17 bases between them. CDR3 in amino acids: CASSPIPRGAQYF. The DNA of the CDR3 is TGTGCCAGCAGCCCGATCCCCAGGGGCGCGCAGTATTTT.

This clonotype was observed at least ten times. The chain carries TRBV19 and TRBJ2-2, with unresolved D. V lost 4 bases to trimming and J lost 0 bases, with 12 bases between them. The CDR3 spans 16 residues. Germline lookup yields CDR1 LNHDA and CDR2 SQIVND (reference sequence). CDR3 coding DNA: TGTGCCAGTAGTACCCAAGGGTACTCGAACACCGGGGAGCTGTTTTTT. This sequence encodes CASSTQGYSNTGELFF.

This clonotype was seen at least ten times. This chain links TRBV7-8 with TRBJ2-3, with D uncertain. This CDR3 contains 12 residues. The germline gives CDR1 SGHVS, CDR2 FQNEAQ. The V end lost 8 bases, the J end lost 2 bases, and 8 bases lay between the germline ends. CDR3 nucleotide sequence: TGTGCCAGCCTCGGGCCCACAGATACGCAGTATTTT. Amino acid sequence: CASLGPTDTQYF.

Within the sample, this clonotype is medium-sized (0.01 to 0.1%). This chain joins TRBV4-1 and TRBJ2-1, with unresolved D. Germline V gene sequence: CDR1 MGHRA, CDR2 YSYEKL. V lost 0 bases, J lost 8 bases, and 11 bases lay in between. The CDR3 contains 14 residues. The CDR3 DNA sequence: TGCGCCAGCAGCCAAGAGGAACTTGGGGATGAGCAGTTCTTC. Translating it yields CASSQEELGDEQFF.

At least ten counts were recorded for this clonotype. The chain is built from TRBV7-8 and TRBJ2-1; tentative D call: TRBD2 (6 bases). V lost 3 bases and J 9 bases, leaving 24 bases between the germline ends. The CDR3 runs 17 residues. Germline values: CDR1 SGHVS, CDR2 FQNEAQ. CDR3 DNA sequence: TGTGCCAGCAGCTTGCAGCTGGCGGGGACCAGACCCCCTGAGCAGTTCTTC. As protein: CASSLQLAGTRPPEQFF.

This clonotype has only a few counts. This chain connects TRBV10-3 to TRBJ2-2; the D is unclear. The CDR3 spans 10 residues. Trimming shortened V by 10 bases and J by 4 bases, and 4 bases separated the two germline ends. Germline-derived CDR1 and CDR2 are ENHRY and SYGVKD. DNA of the CDR3: TGTGCCACCTTCACCGGGGAGCTGTTTTTT. It yields the protein CATFTGELFF.

The rearrangement links TRBV7-3 to TRBJ2-5, with 15 bases fitting TRBD2. Unmatched junction bases numbered 7, after V lost 5 bases and J lost 6 bases. Germline V lookup: CDR1 SGHTA, CDR2 FQGTGA. This CDR3 is built from 16 residues. The DNA of the CDR3 is TGTGCCAGCAGCATGGGACTAGCGGGAGGACAAAAGACCCAGTACTTC. It codes for CASSMGLAGGQKTQYF.

This clonotype was seen many times. The V gene is TRBV7-8, the J gene TRBJ2-1; D may be TRBD1 or TRBD2 (5 bases each). This CDR3 spans 14 amino acids. Germline loops: CDR1 SGHVS, CDR2 FQNEAQ. The V and J ends lost 5 bases and 9 bases respectively, with 17 bases between them. CDR3 amino acids: CASSPGTYLTEQFF. The CDR3 nucleotides are TGTGCCAGCAGCCCCGGGACCTACCTAACTGAGCAGTTCTTC.

This clonotype was recorded many times. The chain is built from TRBV6-1 and TRBJ2-5; the D gene is possibly TRBD1 (6 bases). The CDR3 has 14 residues. Trimming shortened V by 7 bases and J by 7 bases, and 19 bases separated the two germline ends. Germline values: CDR1 MNHNS, CDR2 SASEGT. The chain's CDR3 is CASNRQGPEGTQYF. The CDR3 region has the DNA TGTGCCAGCAACCGTCAGGGGCCCGAAGGGACCCAGTACTTC.

The V and J genes are TRBV20-1 and TRBJ2-3, with 8 bases matching TRBD2. From germline, CDR1 is DFQATT and CDR2 SNEGSKA (reference sequence). The CDR3 spans 12 residues. The trim removed 3 bases at V and 5 bases at J, leaving 1 base unmatched. The CDR3 DNA sequence: TGCAGTGCTAGCGGGAGGGAAGATACGCAGTATTTT. Translated: CSASGREDTQYF.

The chain uses TRBV20-1 and TRBJ2-7; D may be TRBD1 or TRBD2 (5 bases each). The germline V gene has CDR1 DFQATT and CDR2 SNEGSKA (reference sequence). Trimming left V 6 bases short and J 6 bases short, with 18 bases between. The CDR3 loop spans 13 amino acids. Written as DNA, the CDR3 is TGCAGTGCCCCCCGGGACCCATCCCTCGAGCAGTACTTC. It translates to CSAPRDPSLEQYF.

This clonotype was counted a few times. The rearrangement joins TRBV29-1 to TRBJ1-6; the D gene is possibly TRBD1 (6 bases). This CDR3 has 13 residues. Germline CDR1 SQVTM, CDR2 ANQGSEA. V shed 7 bases and J shed 6 bases, with 13 bases lying between them. DNA for the CDR3: TGCAGCGCCGGAGGGGGGGTTAATTCACCCCTCCACTTT. Encoded protein: CSAGGGVNSPLHF.

This clonotype has ten or more counts. This rearrangement joins TRBV29-1 to TRBJ2-7; 7 nucleotides line up with TRBD1. Germline V gene sequence: CDR1 SQVTM, CDR2 ANQGSEA. There are 11 residues in the CDR3. V gave up 5 bases and J gave up 4 bases; unmatched junction bases: 2. The CDR3 bases are TGCAGCGTTACAGGGGTATACGAGCAGTACTTC. This translates into CSVTGVYEQYF.

CDR3 nucleotides: TGTGCCAGCAGCTTAGCGCCCACCTACGAGCAGTACTTC. Translation: CASSLAPTYEQYF. This rearrangement joins TRBV6-2 or TRBV6-3 to TRBJ2-7; a possible D gene is TRBD2 (5 bases). V was trimmed by 6 bases and J by 2 bases, leaving 11 bases between them. CDR1 is MNHEY and CDR2 is SVGEGT in the germline V gene. The CDR3 loop spans 13 amino acids.

This clonotype occurred a few times. The V call is TRBV28, the J call TRBJ2-5, with D possibly being TRBD2 (5 bases). CDR1 is MDHEN, CDR2 SYDVKM, per germline. Trimming removed 2 bases at V and 5 bases at J, with 12 bases between. The CDR3 is 14 amino acids. The CDR3 DNA is TGTGCCAGCAGTTTAGGCCTAGCAGGCGAGACCCAGTACTTC. Translated: CASSLGLAGETQYF.